This T cell receptor beta chain comes out of a study of long-term antiretroviral therapy in people with HIV (dated 2022 in TCRdb). At the level of the whole study: The earliest samples were collected about a decade before the 2015 WHO recommendation for immediate ART, when ART was typically delayed until CD4 counts fell. About 35% of the 30 participants with HIV were female. No cross-contamination during QIAcube processing was seen in test extractions of a monoclonal T-cell line run alongside 33 polyclonal samples. From fewer than 35 adults with confirmed HIV infection, the cohort provided fewer than 200 cryopreserved PBMC samples, gathered serially across a mean of around 6 years (range 1-12). This retrospective serial study examined whether starting ART and sustained HIV suppression were associated with changes in the composition and diversity of the TRB repertoire in peripheral blood.

The sample holds a few counts of this clone. Its target antigen remains unknown. The input lacks base qualities; no much larger clone sits a single base away. V lost 2 bases and J lost 3 bases; the stretch between them is 8 bases long. The CDR3 holds 13 amino acids from the cysteine to the phenylalanine. The read is trimmed to its CDR3 DNA, 39 bases read in frame from base 1. The germline V gene provides CDR1 SGHRS and CDR2 YFSETQ. To be included, a participant needed at least one PBMC sample from before ART initiation plus at least two post-ART samples. Treatment was received in the United States of America by all participants with HIV. Cryopreserved samples of about 0.9-11 million PBMC were thawed and washed before DNA extraction. At the time of the earliest PBMC sample, participants with HIV were aged between roughly 20 and 54 years. PBMC samples were contributed by each participant from 1-4 timepoints before ART initiation and 2-8 timepoints after ART initiation, with a median of 7 samples. Serial HIV viral load, CD4+ T-cell count, ART history and demographic data were obtained for every participant. Genomic DNA was extracted from unsorted PBMC with a Qiagen kit on a QIAcube, processed in batches of 12 samples.

Overall study results and their limits: No data were available on ART adherence, viral resistance or therapy changes, limiting inferences about post-ART repertoire changes. The repertoire was dominated across all time points by expanded TRB clones identified before ART initiation, although this dominance was seen to fluctuate and to decrease in many PLHIV after ART. The samples span the years 2004 to 2017, and the ART regimens used may be less effective than current regimens. Because pre-ART samples had limited cell numbers, profiling was done on unsorted PBMC rather than on sorted CD4+ and CD8+ T cells. Starting ART was linked to a significant rise in TRB diversity, yet even with long-term ART the diversity remained significantly lower than in transplant donor controls. Since PBMC availability was limited, sequencing covered only the TCR beta chain, with no alpha chain pairing. Compared with controls, HIV repertoires had narrower CDR3 length ranges, and the network structure pointed to an antigen-experienced repertoire that shifted only slightly toward naive after ART.

Sequencing of the TRB variable region was done with the immunoSEQ hsTCRB v3.0 assay at survey level resolution. A depth of roughly 35,000-50,000 T-cell genomes per sample was targeted for TRB sequencing. TRB libraries were pooled and sequenced on an Illumina MiSeq using a v3 150-cycle kit. The published analysis was carried out like this. Repertoire analysis was performed in R inside a reproducible Nextflow workflow that covered QC, data transformation and analysis. Custom analyses were implemented in LymphoSeq2, an R package for AIRR-Seq data exploration. A few samples that yielded fewer than 5000 total TRB sequences were excluded, so that approximately 170 HIV repertoires were analyzed. Among the roughly 180 retained HIV repertoires, 59 were collected before ART initiation and approximately 130 after ART initiation. Repertoires were downsampled to 5000 TRB nucleotide sequences, and summary statistics were averaged over 100 downsampling iterations. TRB sequences were retained for analysis only if CDR3 regions of at least seven amino acids were present. Diversity was measured with a Shannon entropy-derived clonality score and the Gini coefficient. In the repertoire networks, any two of the top 5000 CDR3 amino acid sequences were linked whenever the two sequences differed by an edit distance of one. For TRB CDR3 amino acid sequences, antigen specificity groups and MHC restriction were predicted with GLIPH2. Known CMV, EBV, HIV or tissue antigen associations were flagged by matching CDR3 amino acid sequences against VDJdb and McPAS-TCR. Pre-ART, post-ART and control groups were compared with Wilcoxon signed-rank tests and Holm-Bonferroni correction. TCRdb took over this immuneACCESS table, retaining in-frame rearrangements with V and J assigned. Such tables are incomplete; in checked studies, under half of the missing clones stem from an unresolved V gene, and the remainder is unexplained. That table supplies the V and J calls and clone size; D and trimming were determined from the DNA. The sample contains roughly 25,000 clones, 76% of them found a single time. Around 4.8% of the sample belongs to the ten largest clones.

The source is a woman between 35 and 50 years old with HIV. Material: unsorted PBMCs, obtained 0.5 years after starting antiretroviral therapy. The V and J genes are TRBV5-1 and TRBJ1-1, with the D gene not confidently named. The DNA sequence reads TGCGCCAGCAGCTTCTGGGGAGACACTGAAGCTTTCTTT. Translated, it gives CASSFWGDTEAFF.